These 10 T cell receptor beta chains originate from one sample sequenced in a study of response to subunit inactivated influenza vaccine. MiXCR, applied by TCRdb to the RT-PCR reads, yields one record per CDR3 protein. Among about 780,000 distinct CDR3 sequences, approximately 18% were seen once, and the ten largest hold 9.5% to 13%. The material sequenced was PBMCs from blood, taken 4 to 6 days after vaccination. These receptors originate from a man aged 50 to 59 who received an inactivated influenza vaccine.

V and J are TRBV10-3 and TRBJ2-7; D is possibly TRBD1 or TRBD2 (6 bases each). The CDR3 is 17 amino acids. Looked up from germline, CDR1 is ENHRY and CDR2 is SYGVKD. With 2 bases removed from V and 7 bases from J, the gap between germline ends came to 24 bases. DNA of the CDR3: TGTGCCATCAGTGAGGGAGGGTTGGGGGGCGGCCAGGGGGAGCAGTACTTC. Amino acid sequence: CAISEGGLGGGQGEQYF.

V usage is TRBV20-1 and J usage is TRBJ2-4; the match to TRBD2 covers 9 bases. Per the germline V gene, CDR1 is DFQATT and CDR2 is SNEGSKA (reference sequence). Trimming took 3 bases from V and 7 from J; bases not matched to a gene: 7. The length of the CDR3 is 14 residues. In nucleotides, the CDR3 is TGCAGTGCTAGCGTAGCGGGAGTTCGGAACATTCAGTACTTC. Amino acid sequence: CSASVAGVRNIQYF.

The chain is built from TRBV3-1 and TRBJ2-3; D possibly matches TRBD1 or TRBD2 (5 bases each). Trimming took 2 bases from V and 6 from J, leaving 21 bases between them. This CDR3 is built from 17 residues. Per germline, CDR1 LGHDT and CDR2 YNNKEL (reference sequence). CDR3 sequence: CASSQKIGATSTDTQYF. CDR3 bases: TGTGCCAGCAGCCAAAAGATCGGGGCTACTAGTACCGATACGCAGTATTTT.

The V and J genes are TRBV7-8 and TRBJ2-3, with 13 nucleotides matching TRBD2. Germline lookup yields CDR1 SGHVS and CDR2 FQNEAQ. V was clipped by 5 bases and J by 5 bases; unmatched bases: 4. The CDR3 extends over 15 amino acids. DNA of the CDR3: TGTGCCAGCAGCACTAGCGGGGGGGCTCTAGATACGCAGTATTTT. This translates into CASSTSGGALDTQYF.

Many counts were recorded for this clonotype. This rearrangement joins TRBV5-5 to TRBJ1-1; TRBD1 matches 7 bases. The CDR3 has 14 amino acids. Looked up from germline, CDR1 is SGHKS and CDR2 is YYEKEE (reference sequence). V gave up 1 base and J gave up 1 base; unmatched junction bases: 1. CDR3 amino acids: CASSLRTGNTEAFF. DNA of the CDR3: TGTGCCAGCAGCTTGAGGACAGGGAACACTGAAGCTTTCTTT.

This clonotype was recorded at least ten times. The chain uses TRBV11-2 and TRBJ2-7; D is tentatively TRBD1 or TRBD2 (5 bases each). CDR3 length: 14 residues. Germline values: CDR1 SGHAT, CDR2 FQNNGV. Between the trimmed V and J ends, which lost 6 bases and 5 bases, there was a span of 17 bases. CDR3 in DNA: TGTGCCAGCAGGGATCCCGGACGGGACCACGAGCAGTACTTC. This encodes CASRDPGRDHEQYF.

The chain is built from TRBV28 and TRBJ1-5; D may be TRBD1 (6 bases). This CDR3 has 15 amino acids. Per the germline V gene, CDR1 is MDHEN and CDR2 is SYDVKM. The V end was cut by 7 bases, the J end by 2 bases, with 15 bases between. The CDR3 DNA is TGTGCCAGCACACCCTCGGGACACGGCAATCAGCCCCAGCATTTT. Its translation is CASTPSGHGNQPQHF.

The sample holds a few counts of this clonotype. The chain links TRBV6-1 to TRBJ2-3; possibly TRBD2 for D (5 bases). CDR1 and CDR2 (germline): MNHNS, SASEGT. Trimming pared 5 bases from V and 6 bases from J, leaving 15 bases between. The CDR3 runs to 14 residues. The DNA of the CDR3 is TGTGCCAGCAGTCCTTTCGGCGGGCCGGATACGCAGTATTTT. Its translation is CASSPFGGPDTQYF.

V usage is TRBV19 and J usage is TRBJ2-1; 7 nucleotides line up with TRBD2. Germline loops: CDR1 LNHDA, CDR2 SQIVND (reference sequence). Losses at the gene ends were 7 bases for V and 0 bases for J; bases not matched to a gene: 3. The CDR3 has 14 residues. The CDR3 DNA is TGTGCCAGTATGCGGGAGACCTCCTACAATGAGCAGTTCTTC. It yields the protein CASMRETSYNEQFF.

This clonotype was recorded many times. It may be a read error: a sequence one base away is much more abundant. The chain links TRBV29-1 to TRBJ2-3, with D hard to call. The V end was cut by 4 bases, the J end by 5 bases, with 4 bases between. CDR3 length: 10 residues. Germline V CDR1 and CDR2: SQVTM, ANQGSEA. Written as DNA, the CDR3 is TGCAGCGTTGGAATAGATACGCAGTATTTT. It is translated as CSVGIDTQYF.